Shown below are 22 T cell receptor beta chains from a single sample sequenced in a study of monozygotic twins with inflammatory bowel disease. TCRdb reanalyzed the 5' RACE reads, giving one entry per CDR3 protein sequence and no DNA. The sample includes 210,000 or so distinct CDR3 sequences. The sequencing input was blood. Receptor source: a human donor with ulcerative colitis or Crohn's disease, or a healthy co-twin of an affected twin (not recorded which).

The chain employs TRBV5-4 and TRBJ2-3. The CDR3 has 14 residues. Germline-derived CDR1 and CDR2 are SGHNT and YYREEE (reference sequence). The CDR3: CASSRADSTDTQYF.

The chain combines TRBV20-1 with TRBJ2-2. Germline V gene data show CDR1 as DFQATT and CDR2 as SNEGSKA (reference sequence). The CDR3 is 11 amino acids. Here the CDR3 reads CSALDRIELFF.

The rearrangement uses TRBV7-2 and TRBJ1-5. This CDR3 has 15 residues. The V gene's germline CDR1 is SGHTA and CDR2 FQGNSA. The CDR3 sequence: CASSLVSVGNQPQHF.

The chain carries TRBV2 and TRBJ1-2; TCRdb's D gene call, TRBD1, goes unchecked for lack of DNA. This CDR3 is 14 amino acids long. Germline assignment: CDR1 SNHLY and CDR2 FYNNEI. This CDR3 is CASNPTVTNYGYTF.

This chain uses TRBV9 with TRBJ1-6; TCRdb picks TRBD1, but there is no DNA to check that call. Germline assignment: CDR1 SGDLS and CDR2 YYNGEE. This CDR3 spans 14 amino acids. CDR3 sequence: CASSVNPGGSPLHF.

This chain links TRBV5-5 with TRBJ2-5. The CDR3 contains 13 residues. Germline loops: CDR1 SGHKS, CDR2 YYEKEE (reference sequence). The CDR3 protein is CASSLSSRETQYF.

The chain combines TRBV2 with TRBJ1-4. The CDR3 extends over 16 amino acids. CDR1 and CDR2 from the germline V gene are SNHLY and FYNNEI. This CDR3 is CASSFPGLATNEKLFF.

The rearrangement joins TRBV9 to TRBJ2-7; TCRdb outputs TRBD1, but without DNA this stays unchecked. Germline V gene lookup returns CDR1 SGDLS and CDR2 YYNGEE. CDR3 size: 16 residues. This CDR3 reads CASSVNRDRGSYEQYF.

The rearrangement joins TRBV10-3 to TRBJ2-7; TCRdb's D call, TRBD1, is unchecked because there is no DNA. The CDR3 is 13 amino acids. Germline V gene sequence: CDR1 ENHRY, CDR2 SYGVKD. The CDR3 is CAMGQMGSYEQYF.

The V call is TRBV5-6, the J call TRBJ1-5; TCRdb returns TRBD1, unconfirmable since there is no DNA. Germline values: CDR1 SGHDT, CDR2 YYEEEE. This CDR3 region has 17 residues. The CDR3 region is CASSLAGQGVLQGPQHF.

The chain carries TRBV7-9 and TRBJ2-3; TCRdb's D call, TRBD1, is unchecked because there is no DNA. The CDR3 consists of 14 residues. Germline V gene data show CDR1 as SEHNR and CDR2 as FQNEAQ (reference sequence). The CDR3 sequence is CASSLEGGTDTQYF. Supplemented by reference TRBV7-9 and TRBJ2-3, the full variable domain reads DTGVSQNPRHKITKRGQNVTFRCDPISEHNRLYWYRQTLGQGPEFLTYFQNEAQLEKSRLLSDRFSAERPKGSFSTLEIQRTEQGDSAMYLCASSLEGGTDTQYFGPGTRLTVL.

V is TRBV6-1 and J is TRBJ1-2. This CDR3 has 14 amino acids. Germline assignment: CDR1 MNHNS and CDR2 SASEGT. CDR3 in amino acids: CASSPTGANYGYTF.

The chain links TRBV5-6 to TRBJ2-5; TCRdb outputs TRBD1, but without DNA this stays unchecked. The germline V gene has CDR1 SGHDT and CDR2 YYEEEE. This CDR3 region has 15 residues. The CDR3 sequence: CASSPGWTGRETQYF.

This sequence joins TRBV5-6 and TRBJ1-1; TCRdb indicates TRBD1, and absent DNA this call remains unverified. This CDR3 region has 15 residues. Per the germline V gene, CDR1 is SGHDT and CDR2 is YYEEEE. The CDR3 is CASSLKGDMNTEAFF.

V usage is TRBV5-1 and J usage is TRBJ2-1; the D call from TCRdb, TRBD2, cannot be confirmed without DNA. Germline values: CDR1 SGHRS, CDR2 YFSETQ. There are 15 residues in the CDR3. CDR3 in amino acids: CASSVGLAGTHEQFF.

CDR3 amino acids: CASSFQQAPNTEAFF. The chain recombines TRBV11-1 with TRBJ1-1; TCRdb outputs TRBD1, but without DNA this stays unchecked. Germline CDR1 is SGHAT and CDR2 is FQDESV (reference sequence). This CDR3 has 15 residues. Full variable domain (remainder filled in from reference TRBV11-1 and TRBJ1-1): EAEVAQSPRYKITEKSQAVAFWCDPISGHATLYWYRQILGQGPELLVQFQDESVVDDSQLPKDRFSAERLKGVDSTLKIQPAELGDSAMYLCASSFQQAPNTEAFFGQGTRLTVV.

The chain couples TRBV6-2 or TRBV6-3 to TRBJ2-2; checking the TCRdb D call of TRBD1 is not possible without DNA. This CDR3 region has 13 residues. The germline V gene encodes CDR1 MNHEY and CDR2 SVGEGT. The chain's CDR3 is CASTGGFTGELFF.

This rearrangement joins TRBV5-1 to TRBJ1-5; with no DNA, the TCRdb D assignment of TRBD1 cannot be verified. Germline V gene data show CDR1 as SGHRS and CDR2 as YFSETQ. The CDR3 is 15 residues long. CDR3 sequence: CASSIEGGRNQPQHF.

The chain is built from TRBV5-5 and TRBJ1-3. The CDR3 runs to 15 residues. Looked up from germline, CDR1 is SGHKS and CDR2 is YYEKEE (reference sequence). The CDR3 sequence is CASSDTWTAGNTIYF.

This rearrangement joins TRBV5-1 to TRBJ2-7; no DNA is available, so the TRBD2 call from TCRdb remains unchecked. The CDR3 spans 14 residues. CDR1 and CDR2 (germline): SGHRS, YFSETQ. The chain's CDR3 is CASSSGTSGGEQYF.

This rearrangement joins TRBV7-3 to TRBJ2-3. The germline gives CDR1 SGHTA, CDR2 FQGTGA. CDR3 size: 14 residues. The CDR3 sequence is CASSSGLDTDTQYF.

This chain's CDR3 is CSAPGGGTYNEQFF. The rearrangement joins TRBV20-1 to TRBJ2-1; TCRdb designates TRBD1, a call that cannot be tested without DNA. The CDR3 runs to 14 residues. Germline V lookup: CDR1 DFQATT, CDR2 SNEGSKA (reference sequence).